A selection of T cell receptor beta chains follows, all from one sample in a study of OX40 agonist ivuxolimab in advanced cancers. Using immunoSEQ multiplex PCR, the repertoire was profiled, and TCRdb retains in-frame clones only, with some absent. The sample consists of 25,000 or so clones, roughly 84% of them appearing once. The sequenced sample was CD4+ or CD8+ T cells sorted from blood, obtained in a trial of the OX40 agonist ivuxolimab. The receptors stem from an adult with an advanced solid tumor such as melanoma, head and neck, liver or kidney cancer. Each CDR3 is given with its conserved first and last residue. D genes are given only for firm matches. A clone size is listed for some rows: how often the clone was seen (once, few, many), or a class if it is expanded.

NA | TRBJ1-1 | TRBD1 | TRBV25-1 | CASTSGGTGAFF | TGTGCCAGCACCTCGGGGGGGACAGGGGCTTTCTTT
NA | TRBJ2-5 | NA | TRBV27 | CASSSGLAGAQYF | TGTGCCAGCAGTTCGGGACTCGCCGGGGCCCAGTACTTC
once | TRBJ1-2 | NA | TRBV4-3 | CASSQDFGGGYGYTF | TGCGCCAGCAGCCAAGATTTTGGGGGGGGCTATGGCTACACCTTC
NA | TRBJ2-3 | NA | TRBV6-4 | CASSVESSTDTQYF | TGTGCCAGCAGTGTGGAGTCTAGCACAGATACGCAGTATTTT
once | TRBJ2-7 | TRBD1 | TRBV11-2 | CASSPIGQGYEQYF | TGTGCCAGCAGCCCAATCGGACAGGGCTACGAGCAGTACTTC
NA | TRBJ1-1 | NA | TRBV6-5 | CASSYYQGNTEAFF | TGTGCCAGCAGTTACTATCAGGGGAACACTGAAGCTTTCTTT
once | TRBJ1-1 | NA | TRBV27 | CASSLPPGHPGTEAFF | TGTGCCAGCAGTCTCCCCCCCGGACACCCTGGGACTGAAGCTTTCTTT
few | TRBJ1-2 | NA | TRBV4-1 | CASSQVYHKINYGYTF | TGCGCCAGCAGCCAAGTATATCACAAAATCAACTATGGCTACACCTTC
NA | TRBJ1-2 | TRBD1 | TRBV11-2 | CASSLGTGAHGYTF | TGTGCCAGCAGCTTGGGTACAGGGGCCCATGGCTACACCTTC
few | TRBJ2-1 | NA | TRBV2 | CASSEMGGHEQFF | TGTGCCAGCAGTGAGATGGGGGGGCATGAGCAGTTCTTC
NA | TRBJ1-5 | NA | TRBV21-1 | CASSIPLGQGFYSNQPQHF | TGTGCCAGCAGCATCCCGTTGGGACAGGGTTTCTATAGCAATCAGCCCCAGCATTTT
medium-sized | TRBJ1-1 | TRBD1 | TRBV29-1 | CSVEGAWTGMTEAFF | TGCAGCGTTGAAGGGGCGTGGACAGGGATGACTGAAGCTTTCTTT
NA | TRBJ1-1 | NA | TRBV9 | CASGRALGANTEAFF | TGTGCCAGCGGCAGGGCGTTGGGAGCGAACACTGAAGCTTTCTTT
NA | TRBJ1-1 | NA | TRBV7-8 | CASSLGVGGMNTEAFF | TGTGCCAGCAGCTTAGGGGTCGGAGGCATGAACACTGAAGCTTTCTTT
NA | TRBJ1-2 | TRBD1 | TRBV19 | CASSTLQGASGYGYTF | TGTGCCAGTAGTACATTACAGGGGGCCTCCGGCTATGGCTACACCTTC
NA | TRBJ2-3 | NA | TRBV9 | CASMPGGRGDTQYF | TGTGCCAGCATGCCAGGGGGGCGTGGAGATACGCAGTATTTT
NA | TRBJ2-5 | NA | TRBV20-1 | CSAPRGETQYF | TGCAGTGCCCCAAGGGGGGAGACCCAGTACTTC
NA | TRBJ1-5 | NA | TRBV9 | CASSVASNQPQHF | TGTGCCAGCAGCGTAGCTAGCAATCAGCCCCAGCATTTT
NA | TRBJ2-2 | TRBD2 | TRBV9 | CASSGRPGLAGGHPGELFF | TGTGCCAGCAGCGGCCGACCTGGACTAGCGGGGGGCCATCCCGGGGAGCTGTTTTTT
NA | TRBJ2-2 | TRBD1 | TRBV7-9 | CASSLDLAGQGLTGELFF | TGTGCCAGCAGCTTAGATCTCGCGGGACAGGGACTTACCGGGGAGCTGTTTTTT
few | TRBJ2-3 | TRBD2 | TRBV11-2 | CASSPGLAGISTDTQYF | TGTGCCAGCAGCCCGGGACTAGCGGGGATAAGCACAGATACGCAGTATTTT
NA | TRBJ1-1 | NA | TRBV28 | CASSQLLAVLKTEAFF | TGTGCCAGCAGTCAACTTTTGGCCGTTCTCAAAACTGAAGCTTTCTTT
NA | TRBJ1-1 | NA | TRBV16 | CASSQSYQTNTEAFF | TGTGCCAGCAGCCAATCTTATCAAACCAACACTGAAGCTTTCTTT
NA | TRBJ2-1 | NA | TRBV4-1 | CASSQEFDGGPYNEQFF | TGCGCCAGCAGCCAAGAGTTCGACGGGGGGCCGTACAATGAGCAGTTCTTC
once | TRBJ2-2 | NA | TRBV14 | CASSGQGRGITGELFF | TGTGCCAGCAGCGGGCAGGGGAGAGGTATCACCGGGGAGCTGTTTTTT
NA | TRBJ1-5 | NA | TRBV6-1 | CASSEAGFSGSQPQHF | TGTGCCAGCAGTGAAGCCGGGTTTAGCGGGAGCCAGCCCCAGCATTTT
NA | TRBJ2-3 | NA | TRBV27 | CASSLSSLGSPQYF | TGTGCCAGCAGTTTATCATCTCTGGGGTCCCCGCAGTATTTT
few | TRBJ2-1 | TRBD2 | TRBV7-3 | CASSLTGGLPNEQFF | TGTGCCAGCAGCCTAACGGGGGGGCTACCCAATGAGCAGTTCTTC
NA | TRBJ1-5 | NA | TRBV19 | CASSSLIDSNQPQHF | TGTGCCAGTAGTTCACTGATAGATAGCAATCAGCCCCAGCATTTT
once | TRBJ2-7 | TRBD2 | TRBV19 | CASSPGLDYEQYF | TGTGCCAGTAGTCCGGGACTAGACTACGAGCAGTACTTC
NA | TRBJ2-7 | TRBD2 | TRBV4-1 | CASSQRLAGGPYEQYF | TGCGCCAGCAGCCAGAGGCTAGCGGGGGGGCCCTACGAGCAGTACTTC
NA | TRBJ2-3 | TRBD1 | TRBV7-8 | CASSWGMGQPFDTQYF | TGTGCCAGCAGCTGGGGGATGGGACAGCCCTTCGATACGCAGTATTTT
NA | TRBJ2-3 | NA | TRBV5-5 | CASSLWRDTQYF | TGTGCCAGCAGCTTGTGGCGAGATACGCAGTATTTT
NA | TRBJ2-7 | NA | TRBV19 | CASSGGWHEQYF | TGTGCCAGTAGTGGCGGGTGGCACGAGCAGTACTTC
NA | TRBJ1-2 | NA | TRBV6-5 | CASNWNSGNYGYTF | TGTGCCAGCAATTGGAACAGTGGAAACTATGGCTACACCTTC
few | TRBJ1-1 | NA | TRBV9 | CASSVGENTEAFF | TGTGCCAGCAGCGTAGGAGAGAACACTGAAGCTTTCTTT
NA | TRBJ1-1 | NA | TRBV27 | CASSSNMGTEAFF | TGTGCCAGCAGTTCAAACATGGGCACTGAAGCTTTCTTT
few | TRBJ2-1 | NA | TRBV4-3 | CASSQGGAYNEQFF | TGCGCCAGCAGCCAGGGGGGGGCGTACAATGAGCAGTTCTTC
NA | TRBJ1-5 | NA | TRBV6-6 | CASSYATNQPQHF | TGTGCCAGCAGTTACGCGACAAATCAGCCCCAGCATTTT